A single sample is the source of the 25 T cell receptor beta chains below, sequenced in a study of CD8 T cells in Susac syndrome. Random hexamers were used to reverse transcribe the RNA input (roughly 0.5 to 1 ug). TCRdb analysed the immunoSEQ multiplex PCR reads with MiXCR anew, one entry per CDR3 protein. Altogether roughly 190,000 distinct CDR3 sequences are present, more than 90% being singletons, with the ten largest covering around 0.096%. What was sequenced was CD4+ T cells from PBMCs. The source is a human donor with Susac syndrome.

The V and J genes are TRBV12-3 or TRBV12-4 and TRBJ1-2, with TRBD1 identical over 8 bases. V lost 5 bases to trimming and J lost 8 bases; unmatched junction nucleotides: 16. The CDR3 runs to 16 residues. The CDR3 coding sequence is TGTGCCAGCAGTCCTAAGGGCGCAGGGGGCGTGGGGGGCTACACCTTC. This sequence encodes CASSPKGAGGVGGYTF.

V and J are TRBV5-1 and TRBJ2-3, with D unclear. CDR1 and CDR2 (germline): SGHRS, YFSETQ. The length of the CDR3 is 13 residues. V was shortened by 4 bases and J by 5 bases, with 11 bases between the two germline ends. CDR3 residues: CASSHPEGDTQYF. The CDR3 DNA reads TGCGCCAGCAGCCACCCCGAAGGAGATACGCAGTATTTT.

The chain combines TRBV14 with TRBJ2-7, with D maybe TRBD1 (5 bases). Germline CDR1 is SGHDN and CDR2 is FVKESK. The CDR3 contains 14 residues. The ends were cut back, 2 bases at V and 1 base at J, with 9 bases in the middle. CDR3: CASSQRAGSYEQYF. DNA of the CDR3: TGTGCCAGCAGCCAACGAGCAGGGTCCTACGAGCAGTACTTC.

The V gene is TRBV7-6, the J gene TRBJ1-4; D call uncertain. Germline V gene data show CDR1 as SGHVS and CDR2 as FNYEAQ. The V end was cut by 3 bases, the J end by 7 bases, with 9 bases between. The CDR3 contains 13 residues. CDR3 protein: CASSFNPGEKLFF. The CDR3 coding sequence is TGTGCCAGCAGCTTCAATCCGGGTGAAAAACTGTTTTTT.

The V call is TRBV3-1, the J call TRBJ2-3; a weak D match, TRBD1 (6 bases). Trimming removed 3 bases from V and 3 bases from J, with 10 bases in between. The CDR3 runs 14 residues. From germline, CDR1 is LGHDT and CDR2 YNNKEL (reference sequence). The CDR3 is CASSHGQMTDTQYF. The CDR3, as DNA: TGTGCCAGCAGCCACGGACAGATGACAGATACGCAGTATTTT.

The CDR3 bases are TGTGCCAGCAGTACAAGAATGCTAGCGTCACAGGGTACGCAGTATTTT. Translation: CASSTRMLASQGTQYF. The V call is TRBV27, the J call TRBJ2-3, with D perhaps being TRBD1 or TRBD2 (6 bases each). This CDR3 comprises 16 residues. Germline V CDR1 and CDR2: MNHEY, SMNVEV (reference sequence). V was trimmed by 5 bases and J by 8 bases, leaving 23 bases between them.

This chain joins TRBV18 and TRBJ2-2, with unresolved D. V lost 3 bases, J lost 4 bases, and 9 bases lay in between. The CDR3 has 14 amino acids. The germline V gene encodes CDR1 KGHSH and CDR2 LQKENI. Here the CDR3 DNA reads TGTGCCAGCTCACCCGAAGTGGGCACCGGGGAGCTGTTTTTT. This translates into CASSPEVGTGELFF.

J is TRBJ2-1 and V is TRBV20-1; 8 nucleotides align to TRBD2. J gave up 9 bases and V 0 bases, and 13 bases lay outside the gene matches. This CDR3 comprises 16 residues. The V gene's germline CDR1 is DFQATT and CDR2 SNEGSKA (reference sequence). The CDR3 spells CSARDLQAGEGGEQFF. CDR3 bases: TGCAGTGCTAGAGATCTTCAAGCGGGGGAAGGGGGTGAGCAGTTCTTC.

This chain links TRBV20-1 with TRBJ2-7, with D hard to call. The V end was cut by 3 bases, the J end by 0 bases, with 6 bases between. The CDR3 length is 12 residues. Looked up from germline, CDR1 is DFQATT and CDR2 is SNEGSKA (reference sequence). As DNA, the CDR3 is TGCAGTGCTAGGGCTGACTCCTACGAGCAGTACTTC. Residues: CSARADSYEQYF.

This clonotype appeared a single time. The rearrangement links TRBV24-1 to TRBJ2-3; D call uncertain. The CDR3 spans 10 residues. Germline loops: CDR1 KGHDR, CDR2 SFDVKD. This CDR3 is CTSIRVRGYF. The CDR3 DNA is TGTACCTCTATAAGGGTCCGCGGGTATTTT.

This chain connects TRBV24-1 to TRBJ1-5; D is undetermined. CDR1 is KGHDR and CDR2 is SFDVKD in the germline V gene. CDR3 length: 10 residues. V dropped 5 bases and J dropped 6 bases, with 1 base sitting between them. CDR3 coding DNA: TGTGCCACCAGTGTTCAGCCCCAGCATTTT. Its protein product is CATSVQPQHF.

The chain is built from TRBV20-1 and TRBJ2-5; no reliable D call. The germline gives CDR1 DFQATT, CDR2 SNEGSKA (reference sequence). V was pared by 7 bases and J by 4 bases, with 7 bases between. CDR3 length: 10 amino acids. CDR3 coding DNA: TGCAGTGTATGGCGAGAGACCCAGTACTTC. Its translation is CSVWRETQYF.

This sequence joins TRBV27 and TRBJ2-7; the D gene is possibly TRBD2 (5 bases). This CDR3 has 14 amino acids. Germline V lookup: CDR1 MNHEY, CDR2 SMNVEV (reference sequence). V was pared by 8 bases and J by 0 bases, with 14 bases between. CDR3 DNA: TGTGCCAGCCGCGGAGTGGGGAGCTCCTACGAGCAGTACTTC. Its translation is CASRGVGSSYEQYF.

This clonotype was seen once. The chain couples TRBV9 to TRBJ2-3; 7 bases agree with TRBD2. Germline assignment: CDR1 SGDLS and CDR2 YYNGEE. This CDR3 is 14 amino acids long. Germline trimming cut 4 bases from V and 5 bases from J; bases unmatched to any gene: 7. For the CDR3, the DNA is TGTGCCAGCAGCTACACTTCGGGGGGAGATACGCAGTATTTT. This sequence encodes CASSYTSGGDTQYF.

The chain recombines TRBV10-3 with TRBJ2-3; the D is unclear. Germline lookup yields CDR1 ENHRY and CDR2 SYGVKD. The CDR3 length is 15 residues. The V and J ends lost 2 bases and 2 bases respectively, with 11 bases between them. The chain's CDR3 is CAISETVVITDTQYF. The CDR3 nucleotides are TGTGCCATCAGTGAGACGGTCGTAATCACAGATACGCAGTATTTT.

This chain links TRBV29-1 with TRBJ1-1, with D perhaps matching TRBD1 (5 bases). This CDR3 has 10 amino acids. Germline V gene sequence: CDR1 SQVTM, CDR2 ANQGSEA. CDR3 sequence: CGARNTEAFF. Here the CDR3 DNA reads TGCGGGGCGAGGAACACTGAAGCTTTCTTT.

The genes are TRBV14 and TRBJ1-5; no reliable D call. Germline V gene lookup returns CDR1 SGHDN and CDR2 FVKESK. The CDR3 consists of 13 residues. V dropped 3 bases and J dropped 5 bases, with 8 bases sitting between them. CDR3 nucleotide sequence: TGTGCCAGCAGCCAGGCTACGGATCAGCCCCAGCATTTT. It codes for CASSQATDQPQHF.

The chain couples TRBV9 to TRBJ1-3; D not certain. Germline CDR1 is SGDLS and CDR2 is YYNGEE. Trimming removed 2 bases from V and 4 bases from J, with 13 bases in between. The CDR3 runs 15 residues. The CDR3 DNA sequence: TGTGCCAGCAGCGTTGGGTCGCTCGGAGGAAACACCATATATTTT. It is translated as CASSVGSLGGNTIYF.

The gene calls are TRBV27 and TRBJ2-5, with D hard to call. CDR1 and CDR2 (germline): MNHEY, SMNVEV (reference sequence). This CDR3 region has 15 residues. V gave up 0 bases and J gave up 5 bases, with 13 bases separating them. CDR3 in DNA: TGTGCCAGCAGTTTATCGGTTAGCCTTGGGGAGACCCAGTACTTC. Its protein is CASSLSVSLGETQYF.

The chain employs TRBV4-1 and TRBJ1-6; D perhaps matches TRBD1 (6 bases). The length of the CDR3 is 16 residues. V was pared by 0 bases and J by 6 bases, with 12 bases between. Germline lookup yields CDR1 MGHRA and CDR2 YSYEKL. CDR3 protein: CASSQDPSGVNSPLHF. In DNA form, the CDR3 reads TGCGCCAGCAGCCAAGATCCTTCAGGGGTTAATTCACCCCTCCACTTT.

The J gene is TRBJ2-5, the V gene TRBV12-3 or TRBV12-4, with TRBD2 matching over 7 bases. Trimming cost V 3 bases and J 4 bases; bases outside gene matches: 5. This CDR3 contains 14 residues. CDR3 sequence: CASSLGGGVETQYF. DNA for the CDR3: TGTGCCAGCAGTTTGGGTGGGGGGGTAGAGACCCAGTACTTC.

The gene calls are TRBV23-1 and TRBJ2-1, with 9 bases lining up with TRBD1. TRBV23-1 is identified as an open reading frame with a role that is uncertain. V shed 2 bases and J 6 bases; nucleotides not matched to a gene: 8. This CDR3 has 16 amino acids. The CDR3 DNA is TGCGCCAGCAGTCAAACGGAACAGGGGGCAGGCAATGAGCAGTTCTTC. Translation gives CASSQTEQGAGNEQFF.

This rearrangement joins TRBV27 to TRBJ2-2, with D possibly matching TRBD1 (5 bases). Per germline, CDR1 MNHEY and CDR2 SMNVEV (reference sequence). V was trimmed by 10 bases and J by 3 bases, leaving 15 bases between them. The CDR3 length is 14 residues. CDR3 region: CATLGAGYTGELFF. CDR3 DNA: TGTGCCACCCTAGGAGCAGGGTACACCGGGGAGCTGTTTTTT.

The chain carries TRBV10-3 and TRBJ2-1; D is ambiguous. Per the germline V gene, CDR1 is ENHRY and CDR2 is SYGVKD. This CDR3 contains 14 residues. V was trimmed by 3 bases and J by 1 base, leaving 7 bases between them. Here the CDR3 reads CAISERASYNEQFF. The DNA for the CDR3 is TGTGCCATCAGTGAACGGGCTTCCTACAATGAGCAGTTCTTC.

V usage is TRBV2 and J usage is TRBJ2-7, with D possibly TRBD1 on 6 matching bases. V was trimmed by 11 bases and J by 7 bases, leaving 15 bases between them. CDR3 length: 11 residues. Germline lookup yields CDR1 SNHLY and CDR2 FYNNEI. The CDR3 loop is CASQGSQEQYF. The CDR3 nucleotides read TGTGCCTCCCAGGGGTCTCAGGAGCAGTACTTC.